What follows are 30 T cell receptor beta chains derived from one specimen sequenced in a study of blood T cells in healthy people across ages. Then a second PCR, running roughly 6 to 12 cycles, was carried out with a sample-barcoded 5' primer and a J-beta primer mix. TCRdb re-analysed the 5' RACE reads in MiXCR, keeping a single row per CDR3 protein. The sample includes roughly 1.6 million distinct CDR3 sequences, about 35% of them seen just once. Sequenced sample: blood. These receptors were collected from a woman between 25 and 40 years old in good health.

V and J are TRBV6-1 and TRBJ2-1; TRBD1 matches at 12 bases. Trimming at V came to 4 bases and at J to 8 bases, leaving 12 bases not matched to a gene. Germline lookup yields CDR1 MNHNS and CDR2 SASEGT. The CDR3 is 17 amino acids. The CDR3 region has the DNA TGTGCCAGCAGTGGGGGGTGGGACAGGGGGCGATCATATGAGCAGTTCTTC. This encodes CASSGGWDRGRSYEQFF.

This clonotype was observed a handful of times. The gene calls are TRBV15 and TRBJ1-4, with 9 nucleotides matching TRBD1. Germline lookup yields CDR1 LNHNV and CDR2 YYDKDF (reference sequence). The CDR3 runs to 17 residues. Trimming at V came to 0 bases and at J to 5 bases, leaving 7 bases not matched to a gene. CDR3 loop: CATSRDSGTGPNEKLFF. CDR3 in DNA: TGTGCCACCAGCAGAGACTCAGGGACAGGGCCCAATGAAAAACTGTTTTTT. Looking up the rest from reference TRBV15 and TRBJ1-4 gives the full variable domain: DAMVIQNPRYQVTQFGKPVTLSCSQTLNHNVMYWYQQKSSQAPKLLFHYYDKDFNNEADTPDNFQSRRPNTSFCFLDIRSPGLGDTAMYLCATSRDSGTGPNEKLFFGSGTQLSVL.

V is TRBV29-1 and J is TRBJ2-5; perhaps TRBD1 as D (6 bases). V lost 5 bases and J lost 3, with 10 bases in between. CDR1 SQVTM and CDR2 ANQGSEA come from the germline V gene. CDR3 length: 12 residues. CDR3 DNA: TGCAGCGTTCAAACAGGGAAAGAGACCCAGTACTTC. Residues: CSVQTGKETQYF.

A few counts support this clonotype. The chain uses TRBV11-1 and TRBJ2-7; 7 positions agree with TRBD1. The CDR3 consists of 15 residues. With V trimmed by 5 bases and J by 4 bases, 11 bases remained unmatched. Germline V lookup: CDR1 SGHAT, CDR2 FQDESV (reference sequence). In DNA form, the CDR3 reads TGTGCCAGCAGCCCAAGGACAGGCCGATTTTACGAGCAGTACTTC. It yields the protein CASSPRTGRFYEQYF. The variable domain in full, with the rest retrieved from reference TRBV11-1 and TRBJ2-7, is EAEVAQSPRYKITEKSQAVAFWCDPISGHATLYWYRQILGQGPELLVQFQDESVVDDSQLPKDRFSAERLKGVDSTLKIQPAELGDSAMYLCASSPRTGRFYEQYFGPGTRLTVT.

The genes are TRBV3-1 and TRBJ1-1; 8 nucleotides match TRBD1. Germline CDR1 is LGHDT and CDR2 is YNNKEL (reference sequence). CDR3 length: 15 amino acids. V gave up 4 bases and J gave up 6 bases; unmatched junction bases: 10. CDR3 protein: CASSPPTGVLSEAFF. As DNA, the CDR3 is TGTGCCAGCAGCCCCCCGACAGGGGTACTCTCTGAAGCTTTCTTT.

The chain has TRBV7-2 and TRBJ2-7; D gene unclear. The CDR3 covers 14 residues. Trimming shortened V by 3 bases and J by 3 bases, and 12 bases separated the two germline ends. CDR1 SGHTA and CDR2 FQGNSA come from the germline V gene. The CDR3 spells CASSFSSRDYEQYF. In nucleotides, the CDR3 is TGTGCCAGCAGCTTTAGTTCCAGAGACTACGAGCAGTACTTC. Together with reference TRBV7-2 and TRBJ2-7, the CDR3 gives the full variable domain: GAGVSQSPSNKVTEKGKDVELRCDPISGHTALYWYRQSLGQGLEFLIYFQGNSAPDKSGLPSDRFSAERTGGSVSTLTIQRTQQEDSAVYLCASSFSSRDYEQYFGPGTRLTVT.

This clonotype was seen ten or more times. The chain has TRBV29-1 and TRBJ2-1; 10 nucleotides match TRBD2. V trimming: 8 bases; J trimming: 8 bases; junction bases outside the gene matches: 15. In germline, CDR1 is SQVTM, CDR2 ANQGSEA. The CDR3 length is 15 residues. This chain's CDR3 is CSTRTSGQQRDEQFF. In nucleotides, the CDR3 is TGCAGCACCCGGACTAGCGGCCAACAGAGGGATGAGCAGTTCTTC.

V usage is TRBV6-1 and J usage is TRBJ1-3; D not resolved. V shed 2 bases and J shed 0 bases, with 5 bases lying between them. Germline lookup yields CDR1 MNHNS and CDR2 SASEGT. The CDR3 spans 14 residues. The CDR3 loop reads CASSELVSGNTIYF. The CDR3 DNA reads TGTGCCAGCAGTGAACTTGTCTCTGGAAACACCATATATTTT.

V gene TRBV28 combines with J gene TRBJ2-7; D is perhaps TRBD1 or TRBD2 (6 bases each). This CDR3 has 14 residues. V dropped 3 bases and J dropped 4 bases, with 13 bases sitting between them. Germline CDR1 and CDR2: MDHEN and SYDVKM. In nucleotides, the CDR3 is TGTGCCAGCAGTTTTTCAACAGGGACTTACGAGCAGTACTTC. Amino acid sequence: CASSFSTGTYEQYF.

This chain connects TRBV5-6 to TRBJ2-1; D unclear. The germline V gene has CDR1 SGHDT and CDR2 YYEEEE. V dropped 0 bases and J dropped 4 bases, with 8 bases sitting between them. The CDR3 consists of 14 residues. The CDR3 nucleotides read TGTGCCAGCAGCTTGGCACAGAATTACAATGAGCAGTTCTTC. It encodes CASSLAQNYNEQFF.

This clonotype occurred a few times. The chain carries TRBV18 and TRBJ1-2; D is unclear. Germline CDR1 is KGHSH and CDR2 is LQKENI. The CDR3 runs 12 residues. The germline V and J ends were trimmed by 4 bases and 8 bases, with 11 bases remaining between them. CDR3 in amino acids: CASSLPESGYTF. CDR3 bases: TGTGCCAGCTCACTACCTGAGAGCGGCTACACCTTC.

Comment on this clonotype: With a much larger clone just one base away, this may be a read error. The chain links TRBV12-3 or TRBV12-4 to TRBJ2-5; 8 nucleotides align to TRBD1. The CDR3 totals 13 residues. The chain's CDR3 is CAGSPGQALEQYF. The CDR3 bases are TGTGCCGGCAGCCCGGGACAGGCTCTAGAGCAGTACTTC.

The chain joins TRBV25-1 to TRBJ2-7; no firm D call. Germline V CDR1 and CDR2: MGHDK, SYGVNS. The length of the CDR3 is 15 residues. The ends were cut back, 5 bases at V and 3 bases at J, with 17 bases in the middle. As DNA, the CDR3 is TGTGCCAGCAGTCAGGAAGGAGATGAATTCTACGAGCAGTACTTC. This encodes CASSQEGDEFYEQYF.

The chain recombines TRBV28 with TRBJ2-7; 9 bases line up with TRBD2. The CDR3 is made up of 15 amino acids. V lost 2 bases and J lost 3; bases outside the gene matches: 5. The germline V gene encodes CDR1 MDHEN and CDR2 SYDVKM. Here the CDR3 reads CASSLVAGVFYEQYF. The CDR3 bases are TGTGCCAGCAGTTTAGTAGCGGGAGTTTTCTACGAGCAGTACTTC.

This clonotype came up once. The chain couples TRBV7-6 to TRBJ2-5; D is perhaps TRBD1 (6 bases). The V gene lost 0 bases and the J gene lost 13 bases, with 18 bases spanning the gap. This CDR3 has 14 amino acids. The V gene's germline CDR1 is SGHVS and CDR2 FNYEAQ. DNA for the CDR3: TGTGCCAGCAGCTTAGCGAATGGGGACAATGAGCGGTACTTC. Protein: CASSLANGDNERYF. Complete variable domain (other parts from reference TRBV7-6 and TRBJ2-5): GAGVSQSPRYKVTKRGQDVALRCDPISGHVSLYWYRQALGQGPEFLTYFNYEAQQDKSGLPNDRFSAERPEGSISTLTIQRTEQRDSAMYRCASSLANGDNERYFGPGTRLLVL.

The sample holds many counts of this clonotype. The chain combines TRBV7-2 with TRBJ2-4, with 7 bases that match TRBD1. V was clipped by 4 bases and J by 5 bases; unmatched bases: 2. Germline lookup yields CDR1 SGHTA and CDR2 FQGNSA. The CDR3 is made up of 13 amino acids. The DNA for the CDR3 is TGTGCCAGCAGCTACAGGGGCCAAAACATTCAGTACTTC. It is translated as CASSYRGQNIQYF.

V is TRBV28 and J is TRBJ2-1; 8 bases are shared with TRBD2. Germline V gene lookup returns CDR1 MDHEN and CDR2 SYDVKM. This CDR3 is 13 amino acids long. Germline trimming cut 8 bases from V and 8 bases from J; bases unmatched to any gene: 8. The CDR3: CASDQAGRDEQFF. CDR3 DNA: TGTGCCAGCGACCAGGCCGGGAGGGATGAGCAGTTCTTC.

This clonotype appeared a few times. The chain carries TRBV5-5 and TRBJ2-7; TRBD1 aligns across 8 bases. The CDR3 has 14 residues. The germline V gene has CDR1 SGHKS and CDR2 YYEKEE (reference sequence). The V gene end was trimmed by 0 bases and the J gene end by 6 bases; junction bases not matched to a gene: 5. This CDR3 reads CASSLGRGRFEQYF. DNA of the CDR3: TGTGCCAGCAGCTTGGGCAGGGGGCGTTTCGAGCAGTACTTC.

This clonotype was counted ten times or more. J is TRBJ2-1 and V is TRBV18; 7 bases match TRBD2. J gave up 7 bases and V 4 bases, and 7 bases lay outside the gene matches. Per the germline V gene, CDR1 is KGHSH and CDR2 is LQKENI. The CDR3 runs 14 residues. The chain's CDR3 is CASSLPLARNEQFF. CDR3 in DNA: TGTGCCAGCTCACTCCCACTAGCGCGGAATGAGCAGTTCTTC.

This clonotype was observed a handful of times. This chain joins TRBV5-5 and TRBJ2-5, with 8 bases aligning to TRBD1. The CDR3 sequence is 18 residues long. Losses at the gene ends were 0 bases for V and 9 bases for J; bases not matched to a gene: 19. From germline, CDR1 is SGHKS and CDR2 YYEKEE (reference sequence). The DNA for the CDR3 is TGTGCCAGCAGCTTGGGGGGCCCGGGACAGGCCCAAAAGGGGGCCCAGTACTTC. It yields the protein CASSLGGPGQAQKGAQYF.

This clonotype was picked up a small number of times. V gene TRBV7-2 combines with J gene TRBJ2-3; TRBD2 is a possible D gene (6 bases). The length of the CDR3 is 16 residues. Per the germline V gene, CDR1 is SGHTA and CDR2 is FQGNSA. The germline V and J ends were trimmed by 1 base and 2 bases, with 13 bases remaining between them. This CDR3 reads CASSLESSDPTDTQYF. CDR3 sequence (DNA): TGTGCCAGCAGCTTAGAGTCTAGCGACCCCACAGATACGCAGTATTTT.

The chain employs TRBV20-1 and TRBJ2-7; 8 positions agree with TRBD2. V lost 3 bases, J lost 6 bases, and 7 bases stayed unmatched. There are 13 residues in the CDR3. Germline values: CDR1 DFQATT, CDR2 SNEGSKA (reference sequence). The CDR3 sequence: CSASGRAGPEQYF. Written as DNA, the CDR3 is TGCAGTGCTAGCGGGAGGGCCGGTCCCGAGCAGTACTTC.

Notes on this clonotype: Its ends do not fully match the called genes, so a read error is possible. V gene TRBV20-1 combines with J gene TRBJ2-5, with D perhaps matching TRBD2 (6 bases). This CDR3 has 11 residues. The germline V gene encodes CDR1 DFQATT and CDR2 SNEGSKA (reference sequence). The CDR3, as DNA: TGCAGTGCCCCTTCGGGAGCCGCCCAGTGCTTC. It codes for CSAPSGAAQCF.

The chain employs TRBV20-1 and TRBJ2-2; the match to TRBD2 covers 10 bases. CDR1 and CDR2 from the germline V gene are DFQATT and SNEGSKA (reference sequence). With 0 bases clipped from V and 4 bases from J, the junction kept 5 bases outside the gene matches. The CDR3 spans 16 residues. The CDR3 DNA follows: TGCAGTGCTAGAGACATAGCGGGAGGAGGCACCGGGGAGCTGTTTTTT. This translates into CSARDIAGGGTGELFF.

In its sample, this clonotype was seen a few times. This chain links TRBV7-3 with TRBJ1-5; tentative D call: TRBD1 (6 bases). The germline gives CDR1 SGHTA, CDR2 FQGTGA. With 2 bases removed from V and 15 bases from J, the gap between germline ends came to 11 bases. The CDR3 consists of 11 residues. The CDR3 region has the DNA TGTGCCAGCAGCTTACGAGGGGGGTCGCATTTT. This gives the protein CASSLRGGSHF.

This clonotype was found a few times. This rearrangement joins TRBV6-6 to TRBJ2-1, with TRBD2 identical over 8 bases. This CDR3 contains 16 residues. Germline V lookup: CDR1 MNHNY, CDR2 SVGAGI (reference sequence). The junction had 9 bases not matched to a gene; V was cut back by 0 bases and J by 8 bases. The CDR3, as DNA: TGTGCCAGCAGTTACTCGCCGGGGGGGCCGAGGGATGAGCAGTTCTTC. Its protein product is CASSYSPGGPRDEQFF.

V and J are TRBV5-1 and TRBJ1-1, with a tentative D call TRBD1 (5 bases). Trimming removed 4 bases at V and 2 bases at J, with 9 bases between. Per the germline V gene, CDR1 is SGHRS and CDR2 is YFSETQ. The CDR3 consists of 13 residues. CDR3 nucleotides: TGCGCCAGCAGCAGGGACTTTAACACTGAAGCTTTCTTT. It yields the protein CASSRDFNTEAFF. The variable domain in full, with the rest retrieved from reference TRBV5-1 and TRBJ1-1, is KAGVTQTPRYLIKTRGQQVTLSCSPISGHRSVSWYQQTPGQGLQFLFEYFSETQRNKGNFPGRFSGRQFSNSRSEMNVSTLELGDSALYLCASSRDFNTEAFFGQGTRLTVV.

This clonotype was detected only a few times. The chain carries TRBV3-1 and TRBJ1-1, with a tentative D call TRBD1 (6 bases). CDR3 length equals 14 residues. Trimming pared 6 bases from V and 1 base from J, leaving 12 bases between. Germline V lookup: CDR1 LGHDT, CDR2 YNNKEL (reference sequence). This chain's CDR3 is CASRDSPRNTEAFF. As DNA, the CDR3 is TGTGCCAGCAGGGACAGTCCAAGGAACACTGAAGCTTTCTTT.

The rearrangement links TRBV3-1 to TRBJ2-7, with D maybe TRBD1 (8 bases). Per germline, CDR1 LGHDT and CDR2 YNNKEL (reference sequence). The V end was cut by 5 bases, the J end by 2 bases, with 19 bases between. The CDR3 length is 16 residues. The CDR3 protein is CASSYRGGDKTYEQYF. CDR3 nucleotides: TGTGCCAGCAGCTACAGGGGGGGGGACAAGACCTACGAGCAGTACTTC.

This clonotype has a handful of counts. V usage is TRBV4-1 and J usage is TRBJ2-7; 7 nucleotides line up with TRBD2. Per the germline V gene, CDR1 is MGHRA and CDR2 is YSYEKL. V dropped 4 bases and J dropped 5; count of bases not matched to a gene: 11. The CDR3 runs to 15 residues. CDR3 sequence reads: CASSLHSSGGNEQYF. The CDR3 nucleotides read TGCGCCAGCAGCCTCCATTCCTCGGGGGGAAACGAGCAGTACTTC.